This T cell receptor (beta chain) was obtained from a study of siplizumab effects on memory and regulatory T cells. The CDR3 consists of 16 residues. The V gene end was trimmed by 2 bases and the J gene end by 8 bases; junction bases not matched to a gene: 13. Germline V gene data show CDR1 as MNHEY and CDR2 as SVGAGI. Repertoires were generated with immunoSEQ multiplex PCR, while TCRdb's copy carries only in-frame clones and drops some. The table includes over 85,000 clones, 80% to 95% detected once. V gene TRBV6-5 combines with J gene TRBJ1-2; 8 nucleotides line up with TRBD1. The source of this sequence is a human donor in good health. The sequencing input was CD4+ T cells sorted from blood. This CDR3 reads CASSYGESTGGRGYTF. The CDR3 coding sequence is TGTGCCAGCAGTTACGGCGAATCAACAGGGGGAAGAGGCTACACCTTC.